This T cell receptor (beta chain) came from a study of blood T cell repertoires in COVID-19. In the study overall: The analysed material was cDNA or gDNA that came from T cells, B-cell-depleted T cells, or PBMCs.

In the authors' workflow: It was from reference gene primer amplification that nucleated cell counts were estimated. Assay used: immunoSEQ multiplex PCR; TCRdb lists only in-frame clones, some missing. That table furnishes V, J and clone size, whereas the DNA furnished D and trimming. The data contain a few hundred thousand clones, roughly 90% of them singletons. Trimming took 2 bases from V and 6 from J, leaving 14 bases between them. The CDR3 consists of 16 residues. The germline gives CDR1 SGHTA, CDR2 FQGTGA. Enrolled through a virtual design, the participants were between roughly 18 and 95 years of age and came from 24 US areas. The recovered donors of Cohort 3 showed two negative PCRs, clearance, or symptom resolution.

The sequencing sample was made of PBMCs or T cells enriched from blood (not recorded which). The J gene is TRBJ1-6, the V gene TRBV7-3; possible D gene TRBD1, 5 bases. The receptor was isolated from a woman aged 25 to 39 who had recovered from COVID-19. In DNA form, the CDR3 reads TGTGCCAGCAGCTTATTAGGGAGGGGTGGTAATTCACCCCTCCACTTT. Residues: CASSLLGRGGNSPLHF. The whole variable domain, filled in from reference TRBV7-3 and TRBJ1-6, reads GAGVSQTPSNKVTEKGKYVELRCDPISGHTALYWYRQSLGQGPEFLIYFQGTGAADDSGLPNDRFFAVRPEGSVSTLKIQRTERGDSAVYLCASSLLGRGGNSPLHFGNGTRLTVT.